This passage covers 30 T cell receptor beta chains from one sample sequenced in a study of PD-1 blockade in classical Hodgkin lymphoma. Sequencing was performed with immunoSEQ multiplex PCR; in TCRdb, only in-frame clones are kept and a portion is missing. The repertoire holds more than 35,000 clones, about 80% seen once, with roughly 15% in the top ten. Brentuximab vedotin exposure varied, and every patient relapsed after autologous stem cell transplantation. The source material was peripheral blood mononuclear cells (PBMCs), sampled before the second cycle of nivolumab. The receptor set was obtained from a human donor with classical Hodgkin lymphoma.

The V and J genes are TRBV6-1 and TRBJ2-1; D possibly corresponds to TRBD1 (6 bases). Trimming took 3 bases from V and 6 from J, leaving 18 bases between them. Germline CDR1 is MNHNS and CDR2 is SASEGT. The CDR3 sequence is 16 residues long. The CDR3 nucleotides read TGTGCCAGCAGTGACCCGACAGGTAGGGGCTCCAATGAGCAGTTCTTC. It translates to CASSDPTGRGSNEQFF.

The chain has TRBV6-5 and TRBJ1-2; D is possibly TRBD1 (5 bases). The CDR3 sequence is 13 residues long. Trimming pared 0 bases from V and 6 bases from J, leaving 8 bases between. Germline assignment: CDR1 MNHEY and CDR2 SVGAGI. CDR3 in amino acids: CASSYSPGHGYTF. DNA of the CDR3: TGTGCCAGCAGTTACTCCCCAGGGCATGGCTACACCTTC.

As DNA, the CDR3 is TGTGCCAGCAGCTTAGTTCCGGGGCGGGATGCTTTCTTT. Translating gives CASSLVPGRDAFF. V is TRBV7-2 and J is TRBJ1-1, with D tentatively TRBD1 (5 bases). Trimming cost V 1 base and J 11 bases, with 14 bases left between them. The CDR3 is 13 amino acids. Looked up from germline, CDR1 is SGHTA and CDR2 is FQGNSA.

This rearrangement joins TRBV20-1 to TRBJ2-7; D remains unclear. V lost 0 bases, J lost 0 bases, and 0 bases lay in between. CDR3 length: 11 residues. The germline gives CDR1 DFQATT, CDR2 SNEGSKA (reference sequence). The CDR3 spells CSARDSYEQYF. CDR3 nucleotide sequence: TGCAGTGCTAGAGACTCCTACGAGCAGTACTTC.

V is TRBV15 and J is TRBJ2-3, with unresolved D. The germline V gene has CDR1 LNHNV and CDR2 YYDKDF (reference sequence). With 5 bases removed from V and 4 bases from J, the gap between germline ends came to 10 bases. This CDR3 region has 13 residues. CDR3 nucleotides: TGTGCCACCAGCCAAGAGCGTGCAGATACGCAGTATTTT. Residues: CATSQERADTQYF.

The rearrangement links TRBV2 to TRBJ1-1; the D is unclear. V lost 7 bases, J lost 1 base, and 13 bases lay in between. The CDR3 runs to 14 residues. Germline CDR1 reads SNHLY; CDR2 reads FYNNEI. The CDR3: CASTYSGGNTEAFF. In nucleotides, the CDR3 is TGTGCCAGCACTTATTCGGGAGGGAACACTGAAGCTTTCTTT.

This chain uses TRBV6-6 with TRBJ2-5; tentatively, D is TRBD2 (5 bases). Germline lookup yields CDR1 MNHNY and CDR2 SVGAGI (reference sequence). Trimming cost V 6 bases and J 2 bases, with 10 bases left between them. This CDR3 is 13 amino acids long. The CDR3 is CASSIREQETQYF. Written as DNA, the CDR3 is TGTGCCAGCAGCATAAGGGAGCAAGAGACCCAGTACTTC.

The chain's CDR3 is CASSISVGGRGYTF. CDR3 DNA sequence: TGTGCCAGCAGTATCTCCGTGGGGGGCCGGGGCTACACCTTC. This rearrangement joins TRBV27 to TRBJ1-2; a possible D gene is TRBD1 (6 bases). The CDR3 is 14 amino acids. The germline CDR1 and CDR2 sequences are MNHEY and SMNVEV (reference sequence). V gave up 5 bases and J gave up 8 bases, with 18 bases separating them.

This rearrangement joins TRBV12-5 to TRBJ2-3; 11 bases agree with TRBD2. V lost 4 bases, J lost 0 bases, and 15 bases stayed unmatched. In germline, CDR1 is LGHNT, CDR2 FRNRAP. CDR3 length: 20 amino acids. CDR3 loop: CASGSQRDWGLAESTDTQYF. CDR3 coding DNA: TGTGCTAGTGGTTCCCAGCGTGACTGGGGACTAGCGGAAAGCACAGATACGCAGTATTTT. Combining the CDR3 with reference TRBV12-5 and TRBJ2-3 gives the whole variable domain DARVTQTPRHKVTEMGQEVTMRCQPILGHNTVFWYRQTMMQGLELLAYFRNRAPLDDSGMPKDRFSAEMPDATLATLKIQPSEPRDSAVYFCASGSQRDWGLAESTDTQYFGPGTRLTVL.

In its sample, this clone was seen a few times. The chain employs TRBV6-1 and TRBJ2-5; TRBD1 is a possible D gene (6 bases). The germline V gene encodes CDR1 MNHNS and CDR2 SASEGT. Trimming removed 3 bases from V and 2 bases from J, with 13 bases in between. CDR3 length equals 15 residues. Written as DNA, the CDR3 is TGTGCCAGCAGTGATGACAGGTGGGCTCAAGAGACCCAGTACTTC. Amino acid sequence: CASSDDRWAQETQYF.

CDR3: CASSYPGVPVSGYTF. For the CDR3, the DNA is TGTGCCAGCAGTTACCCCGGCGTACCGGTTTCTGGCTACACCTTC. The V and J genes are TRBV6-5 and TRBJ1-2; unclear D gene. CDR3 length equals 15 residues. Trimming left V 2 bases short and J 7 bases short, with 17 bases between. CDR1 is MNHEY, CDR2 SVGAGI, per germline.

This clone showed up just once. V is TRBV6-5 and J is TRBJ1-2, with D unresolved. The germline V gene encodes CDR1 MNHEY and CDR2 SVGAGI. This CDR3 has 15 residues. V lost 6 bases to trimming and J lost 6 bases, with 20 bases between them. CDR3 bases: TGTGCCAGCAGCCGACCGGGCTACATCCTAGATGGCTACACCTTC. Translation: CASSRPGYILDGYTF.

The genes are TRBV29-1 and TRBJ1-2; D possibly corresponds to TRBD1 (5 bases). V gave up 1 base and J gave up 3 bases, with 12 bases separating them. The CDR3 runs 14 residues. Germline loops: CDR1 SQVTM, CDR2 ANQGSEA. This CDR3 is CSVEAEQGDYGYTF. The CDR3 DNA reads TGCAGCGTTGAAGCCGAGCAGGGCGACTATGGCTACACCTTC.

This clone appeared a few times. The chain is built from TRBV11-3 and TRBJ2-5; D is tentatively TRBD1 or TRBD2 (5 bases each). In germline, CDR1 is SGHNT, CDR2 YENEEA. The CDR3 is 15 residues long. The V and J ends lost 5 bases and 4 bases respectively, with 17 bases between them. The CDR3 DNA is TGTGCCAGCAGCACACCGGGGCCCGAAGGAGAGACCCAGTACTTC. Amino acid sequence: CASSTPGPEGETQYF.

The chain recombines TRBV9 with TRBJ1-3, with 7 bases aligning to TRBD1. The germline gives CDR1 SGDLS, CDR2 YYNGEE. The CDR3 totals 15 residues. The V segment lost 0 bases and the J segment 4 bases; nucleotides outside the gene matches: 4. The CDR3, as DNA: TGTGCCAGCAGCGTAGAGACAGGGACAGGAAACACCATATATTTT. It codes for CASSVETGTGNTIYF.

The J gene is TRBJ1-2, the V gene TRBV4-3; D unresolved. This CDR3 is 14 amino acids long. Germline values: CDR1 LGHNA, CDR2 YSLEER. With 0 bases removed from V and 4 bases from J, the gap between germline ends came to 9 bases. CDR3 sequence: CASSQDQSPYGYTF. The CDR3 DNA follows: TGCGCCAGCAGCCAAGATCAGAGTCCCTATGGCTACACCTTC.

The chain couples TRBV27 to TRBJ2-7; unclear D gene. Germline V gene data show CDR1 as MNHEY and CDR2 as SMNVEV (reference sequence). V shed 8 bases and J shed 3 bases, with 14 bases lying between them. The CDR3 has 13 residues. CDR3: CASAGSILYEQYF. For the CDR3, the DNA is TGTGCCAGCGCCGGGTCTATCCTCTACGAGCAGTACTTC.

The chain has TRBV18 and TRBJ2-2; D remains unclear. Germline V gives CDR1 KGHSH, CDR2 LQKENI. V gave up 3 bases and J gave up 4 bases, with 3 bases separating them. This CDR3 is built from 12 residues. The CDR3 region has the DNA TGTGCCAGCTCACCGACCACCGGGGAGCTGTTTTTT. Its translation is CASSPTTGELFF.

There are a few counts of this clone. V is TRBV30 and J is TRBJ2-2; possibly TRBD1 for D (5 bases). The germline V gene has CDR1 GTSNPN and CDR2 SVGIG (reference sequence). Trimming removed 2 bases from V and 0 bases from J, with 7 bases in between. This CDR3 has 14 residues. DNA of the CDR3: TGTGCCTGGAGTCCCAGGGCGAACACCGGGGAGCTGTTTTTT. Protein: CAWSPRANTGELFF. The full variable domain, with the rest looked up from reference TRBV30 and TRBJ2-2, is SQTIHQWPATLVQPVGSPLSLECTVEGTSNPNLYWYRQAAGRGLQLLFYSVGIGQISSEVPQNLSASRPQDRQFILSSKKLLLSDSGFYLCAWSPRANTGELFFGEGSRLTVL.

This clone showed up just a few times. The V and J genes are TRBV7-2 and TRBJ1-4, with 7 bases matching TRBD1. The CDR3 runs to 15 residues. Germline lookup yields CDR1 SGHTA and CDR2 FQGNSA. V trimming: 5 bases; J trimming: 7 bases; junction bases outside the gene matches: 10. The CDR3 is CASSGVTGTGEKLFF. Written as DNA, the CDR3 is TGTGCCAGCAGCGGAGTGACAGGGACGGGTGAAAAACTGTTTTTT.

The chain has TRBV5-1 and TRBJ2-2; D not resolved. Germline CDR1 and CDR2: SGHRS and YFSETQ. V was cut by 1 base and J by 1 base, with 5 bases left in between. CDR3 length: 14 amino acids. The CDR3 region is CASSLTENTGELFF. As DNA, the CDR3 is TGCGCCAGCAGCTTGACAGAGAACACCGGGGAGCTGTTTTTT.

The CDR3 coding sequence is TGTGCCAGCAGTTGGGGGACAGCCTACGAGCAGTACTTC. It encodes CASSWGTAYEQYF. V gene TRBV6-5 combines with J gene TRBJ2-7; 7 nucleotides line up with TRBD1. V shed 4 bases and J 2 bases; nucleotides not matched to a gene: 2. The CDR3 is 13 amino acids. Germline-derived CDR1 and CDR2 are MNHEY and SVGAGI.

The rearrangement joins TRBV6-5 to TRBJ1-1; D perhaps matches TRBD1 (5 bases). Trimming shortened V by 6 bases and J by 6 bases, and 8 bases separated the two germline ends. Germline lookup yields CDR1 MNHEY and CDR2 SVGAGI. CDR3 length: 11 amino acids. CDR3 sequence reads: CASRRGAEAFF. The CDR3 DNA sequence: TGTGCCAGCAGGAGAGGGGCTGAAGCTTTCTTT.

This clone qualifies as medium-sized (0.01 to 0.1%). The chain is built from TRBV2 and TRBJ1-1; 7 nucleotides align to TRBD1. V gave up 1 base and J gave up 6 bases; unmatched junction bases: 2. The CDR3 has 13 residues. The V gene's germline CDR1 is SNHLY and CDR2 FYNNEI. The CDR3 sequence: CASSEEQGAEAFF. The CDR3 bases are TGTGCCAGCAGTGAAGAGCAGGGGGCTGAAGCTTTCTTT.

V and J are TRBV6-6 and TRBJ1-1; 7 bases align to TRBD1. V was clipped by 5 bases and J by 3 bases; unmatched bases: 6. The V gene's germline CDR1 is MNHNY and CDR2 SVGAGI (reference sequence). The CDR3 runs to 14 residues. The DNA of the CDR3 is TGTGCCAGCAGTAATCAGGGGGGGGACACTGAAGCTTTCTTT. It specifies CASSNQGGDTEAFF.

The chain joins TRBV18 to TRBJ2-3, with 7 nucleotides matching TRBD1. Germline CDR1 reads KGHSH; CDR2 reads LQKENI. CDR3 size: 16 residues. Trimming took 0 bases from V and 3 from J; bases not matched to a gene: 6. This CDR3 is CASSPPTGSGTDTQYF. In DNA, the CDR3 is TGTGCCAGCTCACCACCGACAGGGAGTGGGACAGATACGCAGTATTTT. Together with reference TRBV18 and TRBJ2-3, the CDR3 gives the full variable domain: NAGVMQNPRHLVRRRGQEARLRCSPMKGHSHVYWYRQLPEEGLKFMVYLQKENIIDESGMPKERFSAEFPKEGPSILRIQQVVRGDSAAYFCASSPPTGSGTDTQYFGPGTRLTVL.

This clone has more than one count but fewer than ten. A read error may produce the germline difference seen at one junction end. The same CDR3 can be traced to other DNA sequences in this sample. The chain links TRBV11-2 to TRBJ1-2, with D hard to call. Germline V CDR1 and CDR2: SGHAT, FQNNGV. The CDR3 totals 15 residues. The CDR3 DNA reads as TGCGCCAGCAGCCAAGGGTATGGGCACCCCTATGGCTACACCTTC. Translating gives CASSQGYGHPYGYTF. Complete variable domain (other parts from reference TRBV11-2 and TRBJ1-2): EAGVAQSPRYKIIEKRQSVAFWCNPISGHATLYWYQQILGQGPKLLIQFQNNGVVDDSQLPKDRFSAERLKGVDSTLKIQPAKLEDSAVYLCASSQGYGHPYGYTFGSGTRLTVV.

The chain combines TRBV14 with TRBJ2-7, with D possibly matching TRBD2 (6 bases). Germline loops: CDR1 SGHDN, CDR2 FVKESK. V was cut by 0 bases and J by 5 bases, with 17 bases left in between. This CDR3 has 16 amino acids. The CDR3 region is CASSQDWRFGGHEQYF. The CDR3 region has the DNA TGTGCCAGCAGCCAAGATTGGCGGTTCGGGGGACACGAGCAGTACTTC.

This sequence joins TRBV7-6 and TRBJ2-1; 9 bases map to TRBD1. The trim removed 4 bases at V and 9 bases at J, leaving 4 bases unmatched. CDR3 size: 13 residues. Germline V lookup: CDR1 SGHVS, CDR2 FNYEAQ. CDR3 protein: CASSSDRGGEQFF. The DNA for the CDR3 is TGTGCCAGCAGCTCCGACAGGGGGGGTGAGCAGTTCTTC.

CDR3 in amino acids: CASSDFRRDTQYF. The CDR3 DNA is TGTGCCAGCAGTGATTTTCGGCGGGATACGCAGTATTTT. This chain uses TRBV6-1 with TRBJ2-3; D is unresolved. This CDR3 spans 13 amino acids. CDR1 and CDR2 (germline): MNHNS, SASEGT. The V and J ends lost 3 bases and 6 bases respectively, with 10 bases between them.